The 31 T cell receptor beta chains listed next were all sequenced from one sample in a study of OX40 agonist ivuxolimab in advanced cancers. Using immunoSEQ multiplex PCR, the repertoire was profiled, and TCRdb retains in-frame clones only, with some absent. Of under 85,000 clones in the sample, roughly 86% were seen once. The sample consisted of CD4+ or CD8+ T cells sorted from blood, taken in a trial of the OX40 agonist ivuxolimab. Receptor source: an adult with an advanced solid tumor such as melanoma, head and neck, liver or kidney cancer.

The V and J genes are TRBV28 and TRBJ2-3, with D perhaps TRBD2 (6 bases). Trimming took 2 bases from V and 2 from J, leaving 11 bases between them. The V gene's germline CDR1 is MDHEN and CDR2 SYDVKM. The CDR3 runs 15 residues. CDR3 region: CASSLIADNTDTQYF. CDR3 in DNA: TGTGCCAGCAGTTTAATAGCGGATAACACAGATACGCAGTATTTT.

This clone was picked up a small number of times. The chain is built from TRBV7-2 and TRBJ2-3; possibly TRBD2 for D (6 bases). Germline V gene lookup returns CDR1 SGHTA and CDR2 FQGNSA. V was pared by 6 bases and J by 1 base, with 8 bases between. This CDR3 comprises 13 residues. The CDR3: CASRPGGTDTQYF. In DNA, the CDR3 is TGTGCCAGCAGGCCGGGGGGCACAGATACGCAGTATTTT.

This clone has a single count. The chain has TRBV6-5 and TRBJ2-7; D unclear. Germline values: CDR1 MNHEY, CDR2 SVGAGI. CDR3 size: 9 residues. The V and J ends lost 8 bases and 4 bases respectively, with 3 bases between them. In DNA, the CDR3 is TGTGCCAGCTCATACGAGCAGTACTTC. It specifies CASSYEQYF.

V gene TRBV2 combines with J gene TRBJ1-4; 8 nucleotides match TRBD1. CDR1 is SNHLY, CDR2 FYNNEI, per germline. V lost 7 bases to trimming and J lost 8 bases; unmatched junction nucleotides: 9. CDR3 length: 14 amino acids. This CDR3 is CASIFQGAGEKLFF. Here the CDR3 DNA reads TGTGCCAGCATATTCCAGGGGGCTGGGGAAAAACTGTTTTTT.

Here the CDR3 reads CASSSRGQGGSPLHF. The DNA for the CDR3 is TGTGCCAGCAGCTCCCGAGGACAGGGAGGGTCACCCCTCCACTTT. This sequence joins TRBV7-8 and TRBJ1-6; 8 positions agree with TRBD1. CDR1 and CDR2 from the germline V gene are SGHVS and FQNEAQ. The CDR3 is made up of 15 amino acids. V was pared by 4 bases and J by 10 bases, with 9 bases of the junction left unmatched.

CDR3 nucleotide sequence: TGTGCCAGCAGCTTTCCGACAAATACAGATACGCAGTATTTT. It specifies CASSFPTNTDTQYF. J is TRBJ2-3 and V is TRBV7-3; D gene uncertain. CDR1 and CDR2 (germline): SGHTA, FQGTGA. The CDR3 loop spans 14 amino acids. Deletions cut 3 bases from V and 3 bases from J, with 10 bases between.

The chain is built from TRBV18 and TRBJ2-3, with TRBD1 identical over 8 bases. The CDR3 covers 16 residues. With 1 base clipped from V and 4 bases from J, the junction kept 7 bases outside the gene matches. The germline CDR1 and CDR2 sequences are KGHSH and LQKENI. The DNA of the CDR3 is TGTGCCAGCTCACCACGGAGAGGACAGGGCGCAGATACGCAGTATTTT. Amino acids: CASSPRRGQGADTQYF.

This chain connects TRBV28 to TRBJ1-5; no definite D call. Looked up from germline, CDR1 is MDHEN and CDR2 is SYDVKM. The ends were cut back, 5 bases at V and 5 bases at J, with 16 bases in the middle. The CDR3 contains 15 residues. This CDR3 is CASSAPGGPHQPQHF. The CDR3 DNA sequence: TGTGCCAGCAGTGCTCCGGGTGGGCCTCATCAGCCCCAGCATTTT.

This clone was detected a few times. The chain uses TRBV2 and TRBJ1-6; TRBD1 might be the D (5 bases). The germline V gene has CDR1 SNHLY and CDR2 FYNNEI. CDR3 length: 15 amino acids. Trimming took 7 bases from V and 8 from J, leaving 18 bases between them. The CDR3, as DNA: TGTGCCAGCACCAGTGAGGGTGGGGGTGATTCACCCCTCCACTTT. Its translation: CASTSEGGGDSPLHF.

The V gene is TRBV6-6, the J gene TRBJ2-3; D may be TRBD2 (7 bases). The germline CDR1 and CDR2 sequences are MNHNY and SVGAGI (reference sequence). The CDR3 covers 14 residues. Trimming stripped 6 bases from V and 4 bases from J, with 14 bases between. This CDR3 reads CASSLQGGPDTQYF. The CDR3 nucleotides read TGTGCCAGCAGCTTACAGGGAGGGCCAGATACGCAGTATTTT.

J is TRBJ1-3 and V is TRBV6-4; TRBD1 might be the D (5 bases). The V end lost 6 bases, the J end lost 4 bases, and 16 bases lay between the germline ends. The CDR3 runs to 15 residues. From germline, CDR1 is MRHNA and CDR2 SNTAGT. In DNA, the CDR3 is TGTGCCAGCAGCCTATGGGATCCAGGGGGAAACACCATATATTTT. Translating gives CASSLWDPGGNTIYF.

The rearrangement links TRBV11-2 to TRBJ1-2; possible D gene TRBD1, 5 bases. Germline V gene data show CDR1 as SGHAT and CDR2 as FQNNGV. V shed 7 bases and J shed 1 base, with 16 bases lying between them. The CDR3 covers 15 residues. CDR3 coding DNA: TGTGCCAGCACTCGTCGACGAGGGGATAACTATGGCTACACCTTC. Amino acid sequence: CASTRRRGDNYGYTF.

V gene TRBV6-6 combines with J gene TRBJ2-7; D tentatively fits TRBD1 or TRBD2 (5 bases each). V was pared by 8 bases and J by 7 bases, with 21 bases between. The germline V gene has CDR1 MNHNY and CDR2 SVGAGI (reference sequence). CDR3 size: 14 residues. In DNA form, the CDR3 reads TGTGCCAGCTCTAAGGGGAGCGATCAAGGAGAGCAGTACTTC. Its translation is CASSKGSDQGEQYF.

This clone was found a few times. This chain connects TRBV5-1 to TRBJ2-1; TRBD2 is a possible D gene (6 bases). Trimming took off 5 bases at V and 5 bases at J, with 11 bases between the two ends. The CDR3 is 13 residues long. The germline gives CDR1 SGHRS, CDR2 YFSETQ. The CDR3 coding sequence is TGCGCCAGCAGAGAGCGGGCTGACAATGAGCAGTTCTTC. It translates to CASRERADNEQFF.

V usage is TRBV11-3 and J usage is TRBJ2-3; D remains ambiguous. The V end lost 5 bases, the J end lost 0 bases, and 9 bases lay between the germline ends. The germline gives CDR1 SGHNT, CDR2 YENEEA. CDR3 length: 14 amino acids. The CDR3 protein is CASSRAASTDTQYF. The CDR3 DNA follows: TGTGCCAGCAGCAGGGCAGCGAGCACAGATACGCAGTATTTT.

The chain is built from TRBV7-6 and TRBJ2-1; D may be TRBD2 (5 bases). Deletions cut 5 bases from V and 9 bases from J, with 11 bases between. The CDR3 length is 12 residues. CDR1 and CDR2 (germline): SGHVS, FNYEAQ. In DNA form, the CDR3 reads TGTGCCAGCAGCACACTAGAGGGTGAGCAGTTCTTC. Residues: CASSTLEGEQFF. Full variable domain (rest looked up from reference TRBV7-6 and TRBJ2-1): GAGVSQSPRYKVTKRGQDVALRCDPISGHVSLYWYRQALGQGPEFLTYFNYEAQQDKSGLPNDRFSAERPEGSISTLTIQRTEQRDSAMYRCASSTLEGEQFFGPGTRLTVL.

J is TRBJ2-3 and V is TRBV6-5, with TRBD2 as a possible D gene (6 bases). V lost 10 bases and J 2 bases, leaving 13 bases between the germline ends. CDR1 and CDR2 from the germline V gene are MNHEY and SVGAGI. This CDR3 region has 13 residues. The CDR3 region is CAIGSGDTDTQYF. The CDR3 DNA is TGTGCCATTGGCTCGGGAGACACAGATACGCAGTATTTT.

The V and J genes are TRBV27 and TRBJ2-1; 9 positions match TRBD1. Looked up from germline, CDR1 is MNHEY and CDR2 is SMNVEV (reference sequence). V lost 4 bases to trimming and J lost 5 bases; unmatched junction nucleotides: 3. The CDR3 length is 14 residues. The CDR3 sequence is CASSSYRGHNEQFF. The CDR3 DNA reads TGTGCCAGCAGTTCCTACAGGGGGCACAATGAGCAGTTCTTC.

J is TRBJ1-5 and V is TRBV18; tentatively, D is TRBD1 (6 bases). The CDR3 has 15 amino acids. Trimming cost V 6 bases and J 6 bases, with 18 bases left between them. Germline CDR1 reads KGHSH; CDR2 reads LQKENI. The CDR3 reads CASSQREGGGQPQHF. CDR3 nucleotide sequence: TGTGCCAGCTCCCAACGAGAGGGAGGGGGTCAGCCCCAGCATTTT.

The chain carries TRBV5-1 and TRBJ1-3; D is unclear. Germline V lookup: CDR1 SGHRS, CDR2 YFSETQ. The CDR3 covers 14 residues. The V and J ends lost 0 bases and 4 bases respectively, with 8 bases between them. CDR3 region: CASSLGSEGNTIYF. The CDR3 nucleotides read TGCGCCAGCAGCTTGGGGTCTGAGGGAAACACCATATATTTT. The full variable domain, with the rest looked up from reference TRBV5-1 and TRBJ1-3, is KAGVTQTPRYLIKTRGQQVTLSCSPISGHRSVSWYQQTPGQGLQFLFEYFSETQRNKGNFPGRFSGRQFSNSRSEMNVSTLELGDSALYLCASSLGSEGNTIYFGEGSWLTVV.

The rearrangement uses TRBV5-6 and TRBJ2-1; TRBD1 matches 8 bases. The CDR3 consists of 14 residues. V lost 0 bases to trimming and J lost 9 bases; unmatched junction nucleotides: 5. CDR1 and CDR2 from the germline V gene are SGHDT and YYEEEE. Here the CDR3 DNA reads TGTGCCAGCAGCTTGGGGACAGGGCTAGGTGAGCAGTTCTTC. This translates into CASSLGTGLGEQFF.

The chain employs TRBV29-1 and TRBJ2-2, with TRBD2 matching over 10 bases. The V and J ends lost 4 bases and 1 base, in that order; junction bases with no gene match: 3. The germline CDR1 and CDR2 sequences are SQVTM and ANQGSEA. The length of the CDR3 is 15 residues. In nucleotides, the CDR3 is TGCAGCGTTGGGACTAGCGGAATGAACACCGGGGAGCTGTTTTTT. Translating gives CSVGTSGMNTGELFF.

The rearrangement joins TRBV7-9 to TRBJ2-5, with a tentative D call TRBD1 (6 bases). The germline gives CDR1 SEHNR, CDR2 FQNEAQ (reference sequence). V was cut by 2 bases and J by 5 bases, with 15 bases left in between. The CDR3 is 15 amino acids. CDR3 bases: TGTGCCAGCAGCTTATGGAAGGGGCAGGGGGAGACCCAGTACTTC. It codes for CASSLWKGQGETQYF.

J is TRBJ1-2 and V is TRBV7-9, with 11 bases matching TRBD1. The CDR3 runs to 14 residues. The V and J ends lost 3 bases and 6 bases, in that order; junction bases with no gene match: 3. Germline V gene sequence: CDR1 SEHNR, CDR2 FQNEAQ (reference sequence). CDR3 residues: CASSFGTGGDGYTF. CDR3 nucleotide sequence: TGTGCCAGCAGCTTCGGGACAGGGGGAGATGGCTACACCTTC.

Written as DNA, the CDR3 is TGTGCCAGCTCCGGCCTGGGGGTAGCACAAACCGGGGAGCTGTTTTTT. It translates to CASSGLGVAQTGELFF. The chain employs TRBV18 and TRBJ2-2; D could derive from TRBD1 or TRBD2 (5 bases each). The germline CDR1 and CDR2 sequences are KGHSH and LQKENI. The V end lost 6 bases, the J end lost 5 bases, and 19 bases lay between the germline ends. The CDR3 is 16 residues long.

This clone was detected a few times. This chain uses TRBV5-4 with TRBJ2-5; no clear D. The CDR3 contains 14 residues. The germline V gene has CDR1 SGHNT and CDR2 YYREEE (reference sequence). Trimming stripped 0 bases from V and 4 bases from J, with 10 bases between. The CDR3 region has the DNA TGTGCCAGCAGCTTGGGGATAGCCCCAGAGACCCAGTACTTC. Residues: CASSLGIAPETQYF.

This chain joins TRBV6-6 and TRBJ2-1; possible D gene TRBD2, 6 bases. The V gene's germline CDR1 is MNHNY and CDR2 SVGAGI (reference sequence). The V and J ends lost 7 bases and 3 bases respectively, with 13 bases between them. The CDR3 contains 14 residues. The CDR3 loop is CASKGGQVYNEQFF. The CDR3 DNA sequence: TGTGCCAGCAAGGGAGGACAAGTCTACAATGAGCAGTTCTTC.

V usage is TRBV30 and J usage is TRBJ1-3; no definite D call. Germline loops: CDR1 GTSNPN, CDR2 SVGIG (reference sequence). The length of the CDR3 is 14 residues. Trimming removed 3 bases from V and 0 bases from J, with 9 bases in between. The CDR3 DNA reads TGTGCCTGGAGAATGACTAGCTCTGGAAACACCATATATTTT. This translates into CAWRMTSSGNTIYF.

The CDR3 region has the DNA TGTGCCAGCAGCCTCCCGACTTTCACCGCTCGTACGCAGTATTTT. Its translation is CASSLPTFTARTQYF. The chain couples TRBV5-6 to TRBJ2-3, with no clear D. CDR3 size: 15 residues. Germline assignment: CDR1 SGHDT and CDR2 YYEEEE. The V gene lost 4 bases and the J gene lost 8 bases, with 20 bases spanning the gap. Full variable domain (rest looked up from reference TRBV5-6 and TRBJ2-3): DAGVTQSPTHLIKTRGQQVTLRCSPKSGHDTVSWYQQALGQGPQFIFQYYEEEERQRGNFPDRFSGHQFPNYSSELNVNALLLGDSALYLCASSLPTFTARTQYFGPGTRLTVL.

CDR3 nucleotides: TGTGCCATCAGTGGGGGACCGAGCGATGAGCAGTTCTTC. It translates to CAISGGPSDEQFF. V gene TRBV10-3 combines with J gene TRBJ2-1; TRBD1 or TRBD2 may be the D gene (5 bases each). The V end lost 4 bases, the J end lost 8 bases, and 12 bases lay between the germline ends. This CDR3 is built from 13 residues. Per the germline V gene, CDR1 is ENHRY and CDR2 is SYGVKD.

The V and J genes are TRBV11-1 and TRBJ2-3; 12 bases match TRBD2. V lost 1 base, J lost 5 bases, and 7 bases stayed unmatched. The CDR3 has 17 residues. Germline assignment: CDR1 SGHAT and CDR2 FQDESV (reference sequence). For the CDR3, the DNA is TGTGCCAGCAGCTTAGGTCTAGCGGGAGGGCCGGTAGATACGCAGTATTTT. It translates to CASSLGLAGGPVDTQYF.